This TCR beta chain is from a study of beta chain features in type 1 diabetes. General study findings and limits: A potential PCR bias toward shorter templates would be equal in patient and control samples. Shortening that was moderate but significant affected the TCRB CDR3s of Type 1 diabetes patients in all four CD4+ subsets.

The V end was cut by 6 bases, the J end by 1 base, with 9 bases between. Germline V CDR1 and CDR2: MGHDK, SYGVNS. This CDR3 has 13 amino acids. Concerning this clone itself: Its specificity is unknown.

Central memory, naive, regulatory and stem cell-like memory CD4+ cells were sorted by CD45RO/CCR7/CD25/CD127/CD95/CD27. Sequenced material consisted of expressed TCRB transcripts (all of the isolated RNA was reverse transcribed). TCRdb keeps only in-frame clones here, not all; method: immunoSEQ multiplex PCR. The profile shows some 240,000 clones, 16% of them singletons. The sample taken for sequencing was naive CD4+ T cells from blood. This chain joins TRBV25-1 and TRBJ1-1; D is possibly TRBD1 (5 bases). This TCR derives from a young man with type 1 diabetes. DNA for the CDR3: TGTGCCAGCAGAATACAGGCGAACACTGAAGCTTTCTTT. Translated: CASRIQANTEAFF. The full variable domain, completed using reference TRBV25-1 and TRBJ1-1, is EADIYQTPRYLVIGTGKKITLECSQTMGHDKMYWYQQDPGMELHLIHYSYGVNSTEKGDLSSESTVSRIRTEHFPLTLESARPSHTSQYLCASRIQANTEAFFGQGTRLTVV.